Below, 13 T cell receptor beta chains from the same sample are listed, as sequenced in a study of Tregs in tolerant kidney transplant recipients. Measured with immunoSEQ multiplex PCR; TCRdb has only the in-frame clones, and not every one. Here the sample table reports some 52,000 clones. The sequencing used CD4+ T cells from blood, collected before the transplant. The receptors were sampled from a human donor who received a combined kidney and bone marrow transplant.

Points on this clone: Read data end 3 residues before the CDR3 end; the end is taken from the germline J gene. The chain carries TRBV5-1 and TRBJ2-5, with D possibly matching TRBD2 (5 bases). The CDR3 runs 13 residues. Germline CDR1 reads SGHRS; CDR2 reads YFSETQ. The ends were cut back, 2 bases at V and 5 bases at J, with 10 bases in the middle. The CDR3 reads CASSLRGWETQYF. The CDR3 bases that were read are TGCGCCAGCAGCTTACGAGGGTGGGAGACC.

A note on this clone: The read halts 3 residues ahead of the CDR3 end, with the missing end drawn from the germline J gene. The rearrangement joins TRBV19 to TRBJ1-2; TRBD1 matches 11 bases. This CDR3 has 14 residues. Germline V gene data show CDR1 as LNHDA and CDR2 as SQIVND (reference sequence). V lost 7 bases, J lost 7 bases, and 8 bases stayed unmatched. CDR3 bases read: TGTGCCAGTACCTCCGGACAGGGGGCTCTTGGC. Translation: CASTSGQGALG. The full CDR3 is CASTSGQGALGYTF.

Regarding this clone: The CDR3 end is not reached by the read, which stops 3 residues before it; the germline J gene fills it in. The gene calls are TRBV10-3 and TRBJ1-1; 8 nucleotides agree with TRBD1. With V trimmed by 6 bases and J by 0 bases, 6 bases remained unmatched. Per germline, CDR1 ENHRY and CDR2 SYGVKD. This CDR3 spans 15 amino acids. CDR3 DNA, as far as it was read: TGTGCCATCAGAGGACAGGGAAGACTGAACACTGAA. The encoded protein is CAIRGQGRLNTE. Given in full, the CDR3 is CAIRGQGRLNTEAFF.

As to this clone: Read sequence stops 3 residues before the CDR3 end, and the germline J gene provides the missing end. The V call is TRBV18, the J call TRBJ2-2, with 7 bases matching TRBD1. V lost 1 base to trimming and J lost 2 bases; unmatched junction nucleotides: 7. In germline, CDR1 is KGHSH, CDR2 LQKENI. The length of the CDR3 is 17 residues. The covered CDR3 bases are TGTGCCAGCTCACCACGGGGACAGACCGTTAACACCGGGGAG. Translating gives CASSPRGQTVNTGE. Given in full, the CDR3 is CASSPRGQTVNTGELFF.

To note about this clone: The CDR3 end lies 3 residues beyond the end of the read and is filled in from the germline J gene. The chain recombines TRBV18 with TRBJ1-1; 8 bases are shared with TRBD1. V shed 8 bases, J shed 5 bases, and the junction held 25 bases outside the gene matches. CDR3 length: 19 residues. CDR1 is KGHSH, CDR2 LQKENI, per germline. The part of the CDR3 DNA that was read is TGTGCCAGCCACCGGGTCGGAGGAGGACAGGGTAAGGTCGGGACTGAA. Translated: CASHRVGGGQGKVGTE. The CDR3 in full is CASHRVGGGQGKVGTEAFF.

As to this clone: The read falls 3 residues short of the CDR3 end, and the missing part is taken from the germline J gene. The V gene is TRBV5-4, the J gene TRBJ1-4; 7 positions match TRBD1. Trimming at V came to 4 bases and at J to 7 bases, leaving 7 bases not matched to a gene. Looked up from germline, CDR1 is SGHNT and CDR2 is YYREEE (reference sequence). CDR3 length equals 14 residues. The CDR3 sequence: CASSLGQAGEKLFF. The CDR3 DNA, read in part, is TGTGCCAGCAGCCTCGGACAGGCGGGTGAAAAA.

Notes on this clone: The sequence runs out 3 residues before the end of the CDR3; the remainder is reconstructed from the germline J gene. The rearrangement uses TRBV6-4 and TRBJ1-2; 9 bases match TRBD1. CDR3 length equals 17 residues. CDR1 and CDR2 (germline): MRHNA, SNTAGT. V dropped 0 bases and J dropped 6; count of bases not matched to a gene: 11. CDR3 DNA (partial): TGTGCCAGCAGTGACTCGCCCGGCGGACAGGGGAGGGATGGC. Translation gives CASSDSPGGQGRDG. The full CDR3 protein reads CASSDSPGGQGRDGYTF.

Comment on this clone: Read coverage stops 3 residues before the CDR3 terminus; the germline J gene supplies the remainder. V and J are TRBV2 and TRBJ2-7; D may be TRBD1 (6 bases). This CDR3 has 13 amino acids. The germline V and J ends were trimmed by 4 bases and 6 bases, with 13 bases remaining between them. Germline CDR1 and CDR2: SNHLY and FYNNEI. Incomplete CDR3 DNA: TGTGCCAGCAGTGTAGATTACAGGGTCGAG. Encoded protein: CASSVDYRVE. The complete CDR3 reads CASSVDYRVEQYF.

To note about this clone: The CDR3 end is not reached by the read, which stops 3 residues before it; the germline J gene fills it in. The chain combines TRBV30 with TRBJ2-7; 10 bases match TRBD2. J was trimmed by 5 bases and V by 1 base; bases with no gene match: 23. In germline, CDR1 is GTSNPN, CDR2 SVGIG (reference sequence). This CDR3 contains 20 residues. CDR3 DNA (partial): TGTGCCTGGAGTGACCGAACGATTATGCTAGCGGGAGAATGGTCCCACGAG. Translation gives CAWSDRTIMLAGEWSHE. The whole CDR3 sequence is CAWSDRTIMLAGEWSHEQYF.

On this clone itself: The read comes to an end 3 residues before the CDR3 does, leaving the germline J gene to fill in the end. V and J are TRBV19 and TRBJ2-3; TRBD2 is a possible D gene (6 bases). The CDR3 spans 14 residues. The ends were cut back, 6 bases at V and 2 bases at J, with 12 bases in the middle. From germline, CDR1 is LNHDA and CDR2 SQIVND (reference sequence). CDR3: CASRGLAFTDTQYF. CDR3 DNA, as far as it was read: TGTGCCAGTAGAGGTCTAGCGTTCACAGATACG.

A remark on this clone: The read ends 3 residues shy of where the CDR3 ends; the end is completed using the germline J gene. V and J are TRBV20-1 and TRBJ1-5; weak D call: TRBD1 (5 bases). CDR3 length: 15 residues. Per the germline V gene, CDR1 is DFQATT and CDR2 is SNEGSKA (reference sequence). The V gene lost 2 bases and the J gene lost 4 bases, with 15 bases spanning the gap. The CDR3 protein is CSARIGGVGNQPQHF. Incomplete CDR3 DNA: TGCAGTGCTAGAATCGGAGGGGTTGGGAATCAGCCC.

For this clone: The CDR3 end lies 3 residues beyond the end of the read and is filled in from the germline J gene. The chain recombines TRBV2 with TRBJ1-2, with D unclear. The V gene lost 5 bases and the J gene lost 4 bases, with 14 bases spanning the gap. This CDR3 has 14 amino acids. The germline V gene encodes CDR1 SNHLY and CDR2 FYNNEI. CDR3 region: CASSPAGTPYGYTF. The CDR3 bases that were read are TGTGCCAGCAGTCCCGCAGGAACTCCCTATGGC. The full variable domain, in which reference TRBV2 and TRBJ1-2 provide the parts outside the CDR3, is EPEVTQTPSHQVTQMGQEVILRCVPISNHLYFYWYRQILGQKVEFLVSFYNNEISEKSEIFDDQFSVERPDGSNFTLKIRSTKLEDSAMYFCASSPAGTPYGYTFGSGTRLTVV.

Regarding this clone: The read ends 3 residues early relative to the CDR3; the germline J gene fills the gap. The chain joins TRBV11-2 to TRBJ2-7, with D maybe TRBD2 (6 bases). With 7 bases removed from V and 6 bases from J, the gap between germline ends came to 22 bases. The CDR3 runs to 15 residues. Germline CDR1 reads SGHAT; CDR2 reads FQNNGV. This CDR3 reads CASTPLRGSGFEQYF. The CDR3 bases that were read are TGTGCCAGCACCCCACTTAGGGGTAGCGGATTCGAG.